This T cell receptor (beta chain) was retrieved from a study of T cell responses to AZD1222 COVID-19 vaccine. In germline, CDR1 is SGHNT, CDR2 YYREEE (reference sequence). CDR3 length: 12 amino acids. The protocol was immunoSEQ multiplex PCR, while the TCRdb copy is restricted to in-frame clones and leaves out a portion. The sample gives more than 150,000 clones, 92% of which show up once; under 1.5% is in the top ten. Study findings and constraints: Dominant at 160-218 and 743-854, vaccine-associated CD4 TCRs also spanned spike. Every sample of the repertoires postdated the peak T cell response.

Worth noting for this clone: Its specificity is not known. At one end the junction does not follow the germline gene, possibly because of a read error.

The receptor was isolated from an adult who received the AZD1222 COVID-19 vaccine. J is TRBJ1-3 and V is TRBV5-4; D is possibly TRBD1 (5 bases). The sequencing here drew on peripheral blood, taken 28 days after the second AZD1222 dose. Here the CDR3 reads CASSLGRQTAAF. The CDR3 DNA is TGTGCCAGCAGCTTAGGGCGACAGACCGCGGCTTTT.